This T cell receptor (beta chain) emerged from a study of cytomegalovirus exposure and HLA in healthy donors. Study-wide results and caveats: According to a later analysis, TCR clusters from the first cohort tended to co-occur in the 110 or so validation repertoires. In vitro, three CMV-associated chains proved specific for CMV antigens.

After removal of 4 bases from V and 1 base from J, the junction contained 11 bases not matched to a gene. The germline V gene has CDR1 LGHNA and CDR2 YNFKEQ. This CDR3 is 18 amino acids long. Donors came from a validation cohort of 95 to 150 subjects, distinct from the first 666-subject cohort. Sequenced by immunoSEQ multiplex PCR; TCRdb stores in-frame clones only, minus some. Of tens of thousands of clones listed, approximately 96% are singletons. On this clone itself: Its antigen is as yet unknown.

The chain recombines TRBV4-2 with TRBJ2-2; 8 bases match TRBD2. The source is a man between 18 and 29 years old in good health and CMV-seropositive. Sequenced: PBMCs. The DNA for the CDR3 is TGTGCCAGCAGCCGAATTAATCCGGGACTAGAGAACACCGGGGAGCTGTTTTTT. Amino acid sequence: CASSRINPGLENTGELFF.